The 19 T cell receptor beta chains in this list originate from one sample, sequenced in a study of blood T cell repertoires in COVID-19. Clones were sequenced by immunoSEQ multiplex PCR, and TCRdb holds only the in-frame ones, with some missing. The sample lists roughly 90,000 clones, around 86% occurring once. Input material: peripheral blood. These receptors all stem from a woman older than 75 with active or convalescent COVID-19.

CDR3 DNA: TGTGCCAGCAGCTTAACCTGGATTAGCGGCAGCTCCTACGAGCAGTACTTC. Its translation is CASSLTWISGSSYEQYF. The chain is built from TRBV7-3 and TRBJ2-7; D is possibly TRBD2 (6 bases). Germline-derived CDR1 and CDR2 are SGHTA and FQGTGA. Trimming removed 0 bases from V and 0 bases from J, with 15 bases in between. This CDR3 spans 17 amino acids. Variable domain in full (rest from reference TRBV7-3 and TRBJ2-7): GAGVSQTPSNKVTEKGKYVELRCDPISGHTALYWYRQSLGQGPEFLIYFQGTGAADDSGLPNDRFFAVRPEGSVSTLKIQRTERGDSAVYLCASSLTWISGSSYEQYFGPGTRLTVT.

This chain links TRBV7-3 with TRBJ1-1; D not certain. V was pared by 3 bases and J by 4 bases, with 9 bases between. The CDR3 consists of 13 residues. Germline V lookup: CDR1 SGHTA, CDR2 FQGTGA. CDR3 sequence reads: CASSFYRGTEAFF. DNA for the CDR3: TGTGCCAGCAGCTTTTATAGAGGCACTGAAGCTTTCTTT.

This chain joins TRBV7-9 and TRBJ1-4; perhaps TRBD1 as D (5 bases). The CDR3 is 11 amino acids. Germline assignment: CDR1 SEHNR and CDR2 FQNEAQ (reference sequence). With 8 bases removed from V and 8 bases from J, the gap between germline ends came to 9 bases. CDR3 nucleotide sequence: TGTGCCAGCGGTCGGGGGGAAAAACTGTTTTTT. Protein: CASGRGEKLFF.

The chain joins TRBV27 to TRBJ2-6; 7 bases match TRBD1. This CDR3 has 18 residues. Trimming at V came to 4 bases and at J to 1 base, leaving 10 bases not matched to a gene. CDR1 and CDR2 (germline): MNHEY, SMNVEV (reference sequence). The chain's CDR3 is CASSSTGQSPSGANVLTF. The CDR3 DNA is TGTGCCAGCAGTTCTACGGGACAGAGCCCTTCTGGGGCCAACGTCCTGACTTTC.

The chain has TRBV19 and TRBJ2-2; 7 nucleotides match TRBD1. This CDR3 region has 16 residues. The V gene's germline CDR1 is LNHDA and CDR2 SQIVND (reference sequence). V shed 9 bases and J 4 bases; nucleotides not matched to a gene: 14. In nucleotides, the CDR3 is TGTGCCAGCCCTGGCGTCCGACAGGGCCCCACCGGGGAGCTGTTTTTT. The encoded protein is CASPGVRQGPTGELFF.

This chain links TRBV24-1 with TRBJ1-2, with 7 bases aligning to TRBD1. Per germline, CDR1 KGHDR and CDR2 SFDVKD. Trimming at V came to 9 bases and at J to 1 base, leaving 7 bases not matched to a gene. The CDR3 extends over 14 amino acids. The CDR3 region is CATPRTGFNYGYTF. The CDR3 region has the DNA TGTGCCACCCCCCGGACAGGTTTTAACTATGGCTACACCTTC.

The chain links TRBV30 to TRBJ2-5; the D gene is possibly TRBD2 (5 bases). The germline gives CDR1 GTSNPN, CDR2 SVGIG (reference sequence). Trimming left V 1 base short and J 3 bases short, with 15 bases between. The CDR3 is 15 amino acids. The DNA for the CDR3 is TGTGCCTGGAGTGGCGGACGGCGGGTAGAAGAGACCCAGTACTTC. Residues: CAWSGGRRVEETQYF.

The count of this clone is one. The CDR3 reads CASSLGRLAGVSTDTQYF. The CDR3 bases are TGTGCCAGCAGCTTAGGGAGACTAGCGGGAGTGAGCACAGATACGCAGTATTTT. J is TRBJ2-3 and V is TRBV7-3; 12 nucleotides line up with TRBD2. CDR1 is SGHTA and CDR2 is FQGTGA in the germline V gene. After removal of 2 bases from V and 0 bases from J, the junction contained 6 bases not matched to a gene. The CDR3 contains 18 residues.

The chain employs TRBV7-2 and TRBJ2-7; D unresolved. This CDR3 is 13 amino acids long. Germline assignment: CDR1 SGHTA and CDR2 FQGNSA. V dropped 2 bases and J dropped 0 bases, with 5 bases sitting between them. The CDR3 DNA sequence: TGTGCCAGCAGCTTACCGAGCTCCTACGAGCAGTACTTC. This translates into CASSLPSSYEQYF.

The CDR3 here is CASSLGASLIGETQYF. CDR3 in DNA: TGTGCCAGCAGCTTAGGGGCGAGTCTGATTGGAGAGACCCAGTACTTC. The J gene is TRBJ2-5, the V gene TRBV7-8; D is uncertain. The CDR3 is made up of 16 amino acids. Germline loops: CDR1 SGHVS, CDR2 FQNEAQ. V was cut by 1 base and J by 4 bases, with 16 bases left in between.

Here the CDR3 reads CASSPGQNNSPLHF. CDR3 sequence (DNA): TGTGCCAGCAGTCCGGGACAGAATAATTCACCCCTCCACTTT. The chain is built from TRBV9 and TRBJ1-6; 7 bases map to TRBD1. There are 14 residues in the CDR3. V lost 5 bases and J lost 5; bases outside the gene matches: 4. The V gene's germline CDR1 is SGDLS and CDR2 YYNGEE. Drawing the rest from reference TRBV9 and TRBJ1-6, the complete variable domain is DSGVTQTPKHLITATGQRVTLRCSPRSGDLSVYWYQQSLDQGLQFLIQYYNGEERAKGNILERFSAQQFPDLHSELNLSSLELGDSALYFCASSPGQNNSPLHFGNGTRLTVT.

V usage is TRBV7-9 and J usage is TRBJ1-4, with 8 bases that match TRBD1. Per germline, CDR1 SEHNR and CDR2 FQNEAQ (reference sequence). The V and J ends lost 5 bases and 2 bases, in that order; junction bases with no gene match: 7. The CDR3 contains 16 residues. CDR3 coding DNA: TGTGCCAGCAGCCAGGGACAGGCCTCGACTAATGAAAAACTGTTTTTT. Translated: CASSQGQASTNEKLFF.

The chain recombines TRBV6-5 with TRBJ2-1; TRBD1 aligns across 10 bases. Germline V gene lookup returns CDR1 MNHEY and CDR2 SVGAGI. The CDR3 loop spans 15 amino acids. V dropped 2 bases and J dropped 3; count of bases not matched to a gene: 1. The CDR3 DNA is TGTGCCAGCAGTTACGGACAGGGGGGCTACAATGAGCAGTTCTTC. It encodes CASSYGQGGYNEQFF.

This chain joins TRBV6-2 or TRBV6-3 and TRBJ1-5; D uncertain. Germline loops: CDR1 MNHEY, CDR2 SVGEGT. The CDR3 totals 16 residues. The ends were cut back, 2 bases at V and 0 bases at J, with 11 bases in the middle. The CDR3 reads CASSYGQLLSNQPQHF. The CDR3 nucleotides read TGTGCCAGCAGTTACGGGCAGTTACTTAGCAATCAGCCCCAGCATTTT.

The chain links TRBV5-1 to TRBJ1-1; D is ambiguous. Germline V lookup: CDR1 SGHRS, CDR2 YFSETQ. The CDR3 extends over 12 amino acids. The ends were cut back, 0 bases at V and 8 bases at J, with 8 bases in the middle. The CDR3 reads CASSLGQKEAFF. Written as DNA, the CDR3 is TGCGCCAGCAGCTTGGGTCAGAAGGAAGCTTTCTTT.

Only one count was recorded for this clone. CDR3 DNA sequence: TGTGCCTGGAGTGTAAACAGCAATAGCAATCAGCCCCAGCATTTT. This translates into CAWSVNSNSNQPQHF. The rearrangement joins TRBV30 to TRBJ1-5; D is unresolved. The CDR3 is made up of 15 amino acids. Germline values: CDR1 GTSNPN, CDR2 SVGIG (reference sequence). Trimming stripped 0 bases from V and 0 bases from J, with 9 bases between.

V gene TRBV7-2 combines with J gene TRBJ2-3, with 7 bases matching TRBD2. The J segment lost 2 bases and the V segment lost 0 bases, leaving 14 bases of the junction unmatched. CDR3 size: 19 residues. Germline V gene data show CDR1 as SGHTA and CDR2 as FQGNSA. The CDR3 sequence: CASSLASGLNWGFTDTQYF. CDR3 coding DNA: TGTGCCAGCAGCTTAGCTAGCGGGTTGAACTGGGGTTTCACAGATACGCAGTATTTT.

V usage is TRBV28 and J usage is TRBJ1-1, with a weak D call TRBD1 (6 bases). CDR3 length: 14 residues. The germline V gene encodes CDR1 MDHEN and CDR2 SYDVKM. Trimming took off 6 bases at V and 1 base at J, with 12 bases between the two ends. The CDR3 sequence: CASSIGQPNTEAFF. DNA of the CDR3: TGTGCCAGCAGCATCGGACAGCCGAACACTGAAGCTTTCTTT. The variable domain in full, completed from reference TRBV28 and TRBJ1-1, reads DVKVTQSSRYLVKRTGEKVFLECVQDMDHENMFWYRQDPGLGLRLIYFSYDVKMKEKGDIPEGYSVSREKKERFSLILESASTNQTSMYLCASSIGQPNTEAFFGQGTRLTVV.

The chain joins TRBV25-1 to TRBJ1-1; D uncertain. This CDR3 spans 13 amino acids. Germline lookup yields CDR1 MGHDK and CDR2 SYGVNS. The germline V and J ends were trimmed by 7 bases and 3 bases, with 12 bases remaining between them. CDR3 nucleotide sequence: TGTGCCAGCACCCAGTCCGGGGACACTGAAGCTTTCTTT. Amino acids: CASTQSGDTEAFF. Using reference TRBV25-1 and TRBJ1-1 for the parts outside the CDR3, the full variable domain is EADIYQTPRYLVIGTGKKITLECSQTMGHDKMYWYQQDPGMELHLIHYSYGVNSTEKGDLSSESTVSRIRTEHFPLTLESARPSHTSQYLCASTQSGDTEAFFGQGTRLTVV.